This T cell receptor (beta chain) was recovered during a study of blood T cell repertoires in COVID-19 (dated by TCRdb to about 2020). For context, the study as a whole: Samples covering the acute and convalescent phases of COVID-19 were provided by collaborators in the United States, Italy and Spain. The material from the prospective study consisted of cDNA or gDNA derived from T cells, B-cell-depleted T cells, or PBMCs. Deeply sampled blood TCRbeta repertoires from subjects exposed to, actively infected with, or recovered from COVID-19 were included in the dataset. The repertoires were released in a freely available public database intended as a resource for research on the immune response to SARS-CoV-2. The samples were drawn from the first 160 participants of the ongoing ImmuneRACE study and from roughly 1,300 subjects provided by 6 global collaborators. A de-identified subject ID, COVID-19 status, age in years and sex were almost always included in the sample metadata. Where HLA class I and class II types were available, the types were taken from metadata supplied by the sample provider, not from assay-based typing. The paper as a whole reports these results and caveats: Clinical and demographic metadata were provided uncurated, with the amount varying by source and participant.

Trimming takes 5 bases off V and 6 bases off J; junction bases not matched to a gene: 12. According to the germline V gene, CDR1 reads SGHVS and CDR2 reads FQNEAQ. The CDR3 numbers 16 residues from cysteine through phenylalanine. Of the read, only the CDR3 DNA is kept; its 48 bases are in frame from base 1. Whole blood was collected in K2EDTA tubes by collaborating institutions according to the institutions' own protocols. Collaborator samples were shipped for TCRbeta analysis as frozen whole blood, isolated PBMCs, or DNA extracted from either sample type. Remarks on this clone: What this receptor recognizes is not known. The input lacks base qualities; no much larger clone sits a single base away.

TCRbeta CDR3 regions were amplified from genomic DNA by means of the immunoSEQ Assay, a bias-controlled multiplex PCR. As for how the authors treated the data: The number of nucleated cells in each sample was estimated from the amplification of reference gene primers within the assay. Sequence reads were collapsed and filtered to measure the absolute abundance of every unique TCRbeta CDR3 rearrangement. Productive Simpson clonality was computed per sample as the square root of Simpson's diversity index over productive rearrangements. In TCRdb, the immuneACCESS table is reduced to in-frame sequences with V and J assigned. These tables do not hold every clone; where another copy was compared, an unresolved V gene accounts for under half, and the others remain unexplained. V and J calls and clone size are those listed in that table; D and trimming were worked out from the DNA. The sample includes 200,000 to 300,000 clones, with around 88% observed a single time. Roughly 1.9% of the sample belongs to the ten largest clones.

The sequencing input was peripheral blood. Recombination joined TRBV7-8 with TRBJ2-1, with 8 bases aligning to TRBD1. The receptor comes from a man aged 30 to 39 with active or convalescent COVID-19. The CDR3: CASSPLTGALVNEQFF. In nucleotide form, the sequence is TGTGCCAGCAGCCCACTGACAGGGGCGCTGGTCAATGAGCAGTTCTTC.